One sample yielded the 8 T cell receptor beta chains listed below, sequenced in a study of metastatic and nonmetastatic thyroid tumors (dated by TCRdb to about 2020). Library construction relied on PCR. The sequencer listed for this sample is Illumina HiSeq 4000. TCRdb trimmed public reads at Q25 via fastp, called clones via MiXCR and kept in-frame beta chains. The sample profile shows about 16,000 clones; around 32% of them were found once. The ten largest clones capture around 12% of the sample. None of the patients had been given any treatment before thyroid surgery. Sequenced material: tumor tissue. The receptors originated from a male donor with papillary thyroid cancer or a benign thyroid nodule (not recorded which). Some clones in this sample may be carry-over from other donors' samples.

This clone was detected many times. This chain connects TRBV20-1 to TRBJ2-5; 10 nucleotides match TRBD2. Losses at the gene ends were 3 bases for V and 2 bases for J; bases not matched to a gene: 6. The V gene's germline CDR1 is DFQATT and CDR2 SNEGSKA (reference sequence). This CDR3 has 15 amino acids. The CDR3 DNA sequence: TGCAGTGCTAGGCCCGGGACTAGCGCTCAAGAGACCCAGTACTTC. Residues: CSARPGTSAQETQYF.

This clone turned up a few times. The V call is TRBV28, the J call TRBJ2-7, with D tentatively TRBD2 (5 bases). Looked up from germline, CDR1 is MDHEN and CDR2 is SYDVKM. V was shortened by 6 bases and J by 2 bases, with 11 bases between the two germline ends. The length of the CDR3 is 13 residues. The CDR3 coding sequence is TGTGCCAGCAGGTCGGGGTCAGCCTACGAGCAGTACTTC. This encodes CASRSGSAYEQYF.

This clone was observed a few times. V is TRBV12-3 or TRBV12-4 and J is TRBJ2-7; either TRBD1 or TRBD2 may supply D (5 bases each). The CDR3 consists of 14 residues. Trimming took off 6 bases at V and 8 bases at J, with 20 bases between the two ends. In nucleotides, the CDR3 is TGTGCCAGCAGACCTGGGGGAGCCGGCATCAAGCAGTACTTC. It encodes CASRPGGAGIKQYF.

This clone is medium-sized in the sample. Other DNA sequences from this sample encode an identical CDR3 as well. The gene calls are TRBV5-1 and TRBJ2-7; 14 positions match TRBD2. The germline CDR1 and CDR2 sequences are SGHRS and YFSETQ. CDR3 length equals 17 residues. V gave up 4 bases and J gave up 6 bases; unmatched junction bases: 12. CDR3 DNA: TGCGCCAGCAGCCCCGGGACTAGCGGGAGAGGGGACGGCGAGCAGTACTTC. As protein: CASSPGTSGRGDGEQYF.

This clone was detected many times. The chain is built from TRBV5-1 and TRBJ1-2; D unclear. The CDR3 sequence is 13 residues long. With 3 bases removed from V and 3 bases from J, the gap between germline ends came to 9 bases. Germline V gives CDR1 SGHRS, CDR2 YFSETQ. CDR3: CASSSTFDYGYTF. The CDR3 region has the DNA TGCGCCAGCAGCTCTACGTTCGACTATGGCTACACCTTC.

This chain links TRBV30 with TRBJ2-7, with D maybe TRBD1 (6 bases). CDR1 and CDR2 (germline): GTSNPN, SVGIG (reference sequence). With 3 bases removed from V and 0 bases from J, the gap between germline ends came to 12 bases. CDR3 length: 14 amino acids. CDR3 DNA: TGTGCCTGGAGGAGGGACACTAGCTCCTACGAGCAGTACTTC. Encoded protein: CAWRRDTSSYEQYF.

V gene TRBV6-2 or TRBV6-3 combines with J gene TRBJ2-7; the match to TRBD2 covers 14 bases. The J segment lost 5 bases and the V segment lost 5 bases, leaving 2 bases of the junction unmatched. This CDR3 is built from 14 residues. Germline V gene lookup returns CDR1 MNHEY and CDR2 SVGEGT. CDR3 bases: TGTGCCAGCAGTCGGACTAGCGGGAGGAACGAGCAGTACTTC. This encodes CASSRTSGRNEQYF.

The chain couples TRBV11-3 to TRBJ2-2, with unresolved D. CDR1 and CDR2 (germline): SGHNT, YENEEA. Trimming removed 5 bases from V and 0 bases from J, with 10 bases in between. This CDR3 is 15 amino acids long. CDR3 residues: CASSQSETNTGELFF. CDR3 DNA: TGTGCCAGCAGCCAGAGCGAAACGAACACCGGGGAGCTGTTTTTT.